This TCR beta chain comes out of a study of blood T cell repertoires in COVID-19. About the research overall: Collection of acute and convalescent COVID-19 samples took place in the United States, Italy and Spain. From T cells, B-cell-depleted T cells, or PBMCs came the material, which was cDNA or gDNA.

There are 15 residues in the CDR3. Germline V CDR1 and CDR2: SGHVS, FQNEAQ. The junction had 9 bases not matched to a gene; V was cut back by 4 bases and J by 6 bases. Source study methods: Quantification of nucleated cells was approximated via reference gene primer amplification. TCRdb's table, derived via immunoSEQ multiplex PCR, lists solely in-frame clones and lacks some. That table furnishes V, J and clone size, whereas the DNA furnished D and trimming. The sample has some 300,000 clones; around 84% are singletons. This chain uses TRBV7-8 with TRBJ2-3; 8 bases match TRBD1. Material: peripheral blood. This sequence was found in a man between 65 and 85 years old with acute or convalescent COVID-19. As DNA, the CDR3 is TGTGCCAGCAGCTCCCGGACAGGGCTTATCGATACGCAGTATTTT. It encodes CASSSRTGLIDTQYF.